A selection of T cell receptor beta chains follows, all from one sample in a study of blood T cell repertoires in COVID-19. Method: immunoSEQ multiplex PCR; TCRdb's copy keeps in-frame clones and lacks some. The top ten clones hold about 6.3% of a sample with around 190,000 clones, 80% of them seen once. Sequenced material: peripheral blood. The receptors come from a man in his fifties or sixties with acute or convalescent COVID-19. The CDR3 runs from the conserved cysteine through the conserved F or W. Clone size is shown for a subset of rows, as once, few, many or a class of expanded clone.

len: 14
abundance: .
j_gene: TRBJ2-7
v_gene: TRBV7-2
CDR3aa: CASSQGSLGREQYF

len: 16
abundance: .
j_gene: TRBJ2-7
v_gene: TRBV7-9
CDR3aa: CASSLSLAGGSHEQYF

len: 16
abundance: .
j_gene: TRBJ1-5
v_gene: TRBV4-3
CDR3aa: CASSQQTGGNNQPQHF

len: 14
abundance: .
j_gene: TRBJ2-1
v_gene: TRBV15
CDR3aa: CATSREYSYNEQFF

len: 16
abundance: .
j_gene: TRBJ2-6
v_gene: TRBV15
CDR3aa: CATSWTAFSGANVLTF

len: 13
abundance: .
j_gene: TRBJ2-7
v_gene: TRBV29-1
CDR3aa: CSVEAGVPYEQYF

len: 13
abundance: .
j_gene: TRBJ2-5
v_gene: TRBV14
CDR3aa: CASSHQGQETQYF

len: 15
abundance: once
j_gene: TRBJ2-3
v_gene: TRBV2
CDR3aa: CASSLAGVGTDTQYF

len: 14
abundance: .
j_gene: TRBJ2-3
v_gene: TRBV4-3
CDR3aa: CASSQTAGADTQYF

len: 18
abundance: few
j_gene: TRBJ2-1
v_gene: TRBV7-2
CDR3aa: CASSLDGSSGGIHNEQFF

len: 10
abundance: .
j_gene: TRBJ2-1
v_gene: TRBV30
CDR3aa: CACFYNEQFF

len: 15
abundance: .
j_gene: TRBJ2-3
v_gene: TRBV7-2
CDR3aa: CASSSGPAVTDTQYF

len: 18
abundance: .
j_gene: TRBJ2-4
v_gene: TRBV15
CDR3aa: CATSRDAGWGVGKNIQYF

len: 14
abundance: .
j_gene: TRBJ2-3
v_gene: TRBV5-4
CDR3aa: CASSGSGGVDTQYF

len: 15
abundance: .
j_gene: TRBJ2-2
v_gene: TRBV5-4
CDR3aa: CASSLLGVFTGELFF

len: 16
abundance: .
j_gene: TRBJ2-1
v_gene: TRBV10-2
CDR3aa: CASRSLPGQGPHEQFF

len: 13
abundance: few
j_gene: TRBJ2-1
v_gene: TRBV30
CDR3aa: CAWSLGPYNEQFF

len: 14
abundance: .
j_gene: TRBJ1-1
v_gene: TRBV6-5
CDR3aa: CAARLQGAGTEAFF

len: 15
abundance: .
j_gene: TRBJ1-1
v_gene: TRBV21-1
CDR3aa: CTSVRTGALNTEAFF

len: 14
abundance: few
j_gene: TRBJ2-1
v_gene: TRBV6-5
CDR3aa: CASLVLAGDYEQFF

len: 13
abundance: few
j_gene: TRBJ1-1
v_gene: TRBV9
CDR3aa: CASSGPGNTEAFF

len: 15
abundance: .
j_gene: TRBJ1-5
v_gene: TRBV2
CDR3aa: CASRSGTGGNQPQHF

len: 14
abundance: .
j_gene: TRBJ2-2
v_gene: TRBV9
CDR3aa: CASRQGLSTGELFF

len: 18
abundance: .
j_gene: TRBJ1-1
v_gene: TRBV6-4
CDR3aa: CASSDSSPGTGFTTEAFF

len: 12
abundance: .
j_gene: TRBJ1-6
v_gene: TRBV10-3
CDR3aa: CAISDHDSPLHF

len: 14
abundance: .
j_gene: TRBJ2-5
v_gene: TRBV7-3
CDR3aa: CASSPRGGRETQYF

len: 15
abundance: .
j_gene: TRBJ1-6
v_gene: TRBV2
CDR3aa: CASSLTGGNNSPLHF

len: 12
abundance: .
j_gene: TRBJ2-3
v_gene: TRBV29-1
CDR3aa: CSVLGAADTQYF

len: 15
abundance: .
j_gene: TRBJ2-1
v_gene: TRBV5-6
CDR3aa: CASSPGYYSYNEQFF

len: 14
abundance: .
j_gene: TRBJ1-4
v_gene: TRBV5-1
CDR3aa: CASSSTGEGEKLFF

len: 15
abundance: .
j_gene: TRBJ1-5
v_gene: TRBV2
CDR3aa: CASSESRTGAQPQHF

len: 14
abundance: few
j_gene: TRBJ2-7
v_gene: TRBV2
CDR3aa: CASSMRARTYEQYF

len: 13
abundance: .
j_gene: TRBJ2-7
v_gene: TRBV2
CDR3aa: CASSPRPGGEQYF

len: 12
abundance: few
j_gene: TRBJ2-1
v_gene: TRBV3-1/TRBV3-2
CDR3aa: CASSQEESGILF

len: 17
abundance: .
j_gene: TRBJ2-3
v_gene: TRBV4-1
CDR3aa: CASSQVFTSPSTDTQYF

len: 16
abundance: few
j_gene: TRBJ1-1
v_gene: TRBV7-9
CDR3aa: CASGVSVLSGVTEAFF

len: 16
abundance: few
j_gene: TRBJ2-1
v_gene: TRBV11-2
CDR3aa: CASSPGLAGVNNEQFF

len: 14
abundance: .
j_gene: TRBJ2-3
v_gene: TRBV27
CDR3aa: CASSPTVSTDTQYF

len: 16
abundance: .
j_gene: TRBJ2-3
v_gene: TRBV6-1
CDR3aa: CASSEFAGGLTDTQYF

len: 15
abundance: .
j_gene: TRBJ2-7
v_gene: TRBV25-1
CDR3aa: CASSDGGQGADEQYF

len: 15
abundance: .
j_gene: TRBJ2-3
v_gene: TRBV11-1
CDR3aa: CASSPWTGGTDTQYF

len: 15
abundance: .
j_gene: TRBJ2-3
v_gene: TRBV9
CDR3aa: CASSVRAGFTDTQYF

len: 15
abundance: .
j_gene: TRBJ2-1
v_gene: TRBV19
CDR3aa: CASSIAGGRSDEQFF

len: 14
abundance: .
j_gene: TRBJ1-4
v_gene: TRBV9
CDR3aa: CASSVGQGREKLFF

len: 14
abundance: .
j_gene: TRBJ1-1
v_gene: TRBV28
CDR3aa: CASSQTVMNTEAFF

len: 14
abundance: .
j_gene: TRBJ1-1
v_gene: TRBV5-1
CDR3aa: CASSTTGQRTEAFF

len: 12
abundance: .
j_gene: TRBJ1-6
v_gene: TRBV10-2
CDR3aa: CASSLFNSPLHF